The 32 T cell receptor beta chains presented below share a single source sample, sequenced in a study of a mutant IDH1 vaccine in newly diagnosed glioma. Time point here: week 47, end of study. The investigators gave 300 ug of mutant IDH1 20-mer peptide in each vaccine dose, together with topical imiquimod. These receptors have no identified antigens. The data were produced by immunoSEQ multiplex PCR, yet TCRdb's version contains in-frame clones alone and is incomplete. Among tens of thousands of clones listed, around 83% were seen once. The sequences come from PBMCs, collected from a glioma patient whose treatment included an IDH1 peptide vaccine. Every receptor here comes from a young man with glioma.

This clone was counted only a few times. The rearrangement joins TRBV13 to TRBJ1-2, with unresolved D. This CDR3 is 15 amino acids long. Germline V gene lookup returns CDR1 PRHDT and CDR2 FYEKMQ (reference sequence). V was cut by 3 bases and J by 0 bases, with 11 bases left in between. The CDR3 here is CASSFGQLANYGYTF. DNA of the CDR3: TGTGCCAGCAGCTTTGGGCAGTTAGCTAACTATGGCTACACCTTC. Supplemented by reference TRBV13 and TRBJ1-2, the full variable domain reads AAGVIQSPRHLIKEKRETATLKCYPIPRHDTVYWYQQGPGQDPQFLISFYEKMQSDKGSIPDRFSAQQFSDYHSELNMSSLELGDSALYFCASSFGQLANYGYTFGSGTRLTVV.

The rearrangement links TRBV25-1 to TRBJ2-1; perhaps TRBD2 as D (6 bases). CDR3 length: 14 amino acids. V dropped 1 base and J dropped 9 bases, with 13 bases sitting between them. Germline lookup yields CDR1 MGHDK and CDR2 SYGVNS. CDR3 region: CASSEFSGDGEQFF. The DNA of the CDR3 is TGTGCCAGCAGTGAATTTTCGGGGGACGGTGAGCAGTTCTTC.

The V call is TRBV6-5, the J call TRBJ1-5; 7 nucleotides agree with TRBD1. V shed 6 bases, J shed 6 bases, and the junction held 8 bases outside the gene matches. The CDR3 covers 14 residues. Germline V gene sequence: CDR1 MNHEY, CDR2 SVGAGI. This chain's CDR3 is CASSPAQGGQPQHF. For the CDR3, the DNA is TGTGCCAGCAGCCCCGCGCAGGGGGGTCAGCCCCAGCATTTT.

This clone was recorded once. The chain carries TRBV5-5 and TRBJ2-2; TRBD2 aligns across 7 bases. V shed 4 bases and J 3 bases; nucleotides not matched to a gene: 12. This CDR3 comprises 17 residues. CDR1 and CDR2 from the germline V gene are SGHKS and YYEKEE (reference sequence). As DNA, the CDR3 is TGTGCCAGCAGCCCCTTAATCGCGGGGGTGTACACCGGGGAGCTGTTTTTT. Encoded protein: CASSPLIAGVYTGELFF.

This clone was found a few times. The gene calls are TRBV18 and TRBJ2-7; weak D call: TRBD1 (6 bases). V was pared by 4 bases and J by 3 bases, with 10 bases between. Germline CDR1 and CDR2: KGHSH and LQKENI. The CDR3 has 13 amino acids. Here the CDR3 reads CASSRGQNYEQYF. The CDR3 DNA sequence: TGTGCCAGCTCACGTGGACAGAACTACGAGCAGTACTTC.

This clone was counted once. This rearrangement joins TRBV19 to TRBJ1-5, with 9 bases aligning to TRBD1. The CDR3 totals 15 residues. After removal of 1 base from V and 4 bases from J, the junction contained 2 bases not matched to a gene. Germline V gene data show CDR1 as LNHDA and CDR2 as SQIVND (reference sequence). CDR3 sequence (DNA): TGTGCCAGTAGTATAGGGACAGGGGTTAATCAGCCCCAGCATTTT. This sequence encodes CASSIGTGVNQPQHF.

V gene TRBV19 combines with J gene TRBJ1-1; D call uncertain. This CDR3 has 12 residues. CDR1 and CDR2 from the germline V gene are LNHDA and SQIVND (reference sequence). V lost 8 bases to trimming and J lost 2 bases, with 9 bases between them. In DNA, the CDR3 is TGTGCCAGTTCTCCTACTAACACTGAAGCTTTCTTT. Its protein product is CASSPTNTEAFF.

This chain connects TRBV5-4 to TRBJ1-6; tentatively, D is TRBD1 (5 bases). This CDR3 has 16 residues. The V end was cut by 5 bases, the J end by 9 bases, with 21 bases between. Germline CDR1 reads SGHNT; CDR2 reads YYREEE (reference sequence). CDR3 DNA sequence: TGTGCCAGCAGTTCTGAATTAGGGACCTCCCTTTCACCCCTCCACTTT. Its translation: CASSSELGTSLSPLHF.

The V call is TRBV28, the J call TRBJ1-1; D is possibly TRBD1 (5 bases). This CDR3 has 12 residues. V gave up 3 bases and J gave up 8 bases, with 10 bases separating them. Germline V gives CDR1 MDHEN, CDR2 SYDVKM. The CDR3 DNA is TGTGCCAGCAGTTTTGGGGGTTTCGAAGCTTTCTTT. This codes for CASSFGGFEAFF.

The V gene is TRBV10-3, the J gene TRBJ2-7; D is undetermined. This CDR3 spans 18 amino acids. Germline V gives CDR1 ENHRY, CDR2 SYGVKD. Deletions cut 3 bases from V and 2 bases from J, with 23 bases between. This chain's CDR3 is CAISDFLFRIPNAYEQYF. The CDR3, as DNA: TGTGCCATCAGTGATTTTCTTTTCAGGATCCCTAATGCCTACGAGCAGTACTTC.

The rearrangement joins TRBV7-9 to TRBJ2-7; D is ambiguous. The CDR3 is 13 amino acids. The germline V gene encodes CDR1 SEHNR and CDR2 FQNEAQ (reference sequence). V was clipped by 4 bases and J by 3 bases, with 10 bases between them. The CDR3: CASSSSVGYEQYF. Written as DNA, the CDR3 is TGTGCCAGCAGCTCCTCGGTCGGCTACGAGCAGTACTTC. Full variable domain (rest looked up from reference TRBV7-9 and TRBJ2-7): DTGVSQNPRHKITKRGQNVTFRCDPISEHNRLYWYRQTLGQGPEFLTYFQNEAQLEKSRLLSDRFSAERPKGSFSTLEIQRTEQGDSAMYLCASSSSVGYEQYFGPGTRLTVT.

The chain recombines TRBV13 with TRBJ2-1, with 8 positions matching TRBD2. This CDR3 is 17 amino acids long. V shed 6 bases, J shed 1 base, and the junction held 11 bases outside the gene matches. In germline, CDR1 is PRHDT, CDR2 FYEKMQ (reference sequence). CDR3 coding DNA: TGTGCCAGCAGTTCACGGCGCGGGGGGCAGTCCTACAATGAGCAGTTCTTC. Translating it yields CASSSRRGGQSYNEQFF.

This chain connects TRBV2 to TRBJ1-5, with TRBD1 as a possible D gene (5 bases). In germline, CDR1 is SNHLY, CDR2 FYNNEI. This CDR3 has 13 amino acids. V lost 7 bases to trimming and J lost 4 bases, with 11 bases between them. CDR3 protein: CASTRDFNQPQHF. In DNA form, the CDR3 reads TGTGCCAGCACCCGGGACTTTAATCAGCCCCAGCATTTT.

This clone was counted only a few times. The chain employs TRBV27 and TRBJ2-7, with unresolved D. Deletions cut 6 bases from V and 5 bases from J, with 14 bases between. Germline-derived CDR1 and CDR2 are MNHEY and SMNVEV (reference sequence). There are 13 residues in the CDR3. CDR3 nucleotide sequence: TGTGCCAGCAGCCGAGCGATAGTGGACGAGCAGTACTTC. This gives the protein CASSRAIVDEQYF.

The J gene is TRBJ2-1, the V gene TRBV18; 7 nucleotides match TRBD1. This CDR3 contains 12 residues. Germline CDR1 is KGHSH and CDR2 is LQKENI. J was trimmed by 9 bases and V by 3 bases; bases with no gene match: 2. CDR3 DNA sequence: TGTGCCAGCTCACCTACAGGGGCTGAGCAGTTCTTC. It encodes CASSPTGAEQFF.

The chain carries TRBV5-1 and TRBJ1-1, with D possibly matching TRBD1 (6 bases). CDR3 length: 14 residues. The ends were cut back, 3 bases at V and 1 base at J, with 10 bases in the middle. CDR1 SGHRS and CDR2 YFSETQ come from the germline V gene. CDR3 nucleotide sequence: TGCGCCAGCAGCTCAAAGACAGGGAACACTGAAGCTTTCTTT. This encodes CASSSKTGNTEAFF.

The rearrangement uses TRBV7-9 and TRBJ1-2; D may be TRBD1 (5 bases). V was trimmed by 2 bases and J by 8 bases, leaving 9 bases between them. CDR1 is SEHNR, CDR2 FQNEAQ, per germline (reference sequence). The CDR3 spans 12 residues. The CDR3 nucleotides are TGTGCCAGCAGCTTAAGAGGGGACGGCTACACCTTC. Protein sequence: CASSLRGDGYTF.

The CDR3 sequence: CASSQGQGPLGEQFF. CDR3 bases: TGCGCCAGCAGCCAGGGACAGGGGCCCCTCGGTGAGCAGTTCTTC. The chain carries TRBV4-1 and TRBJ2-1; 10 nucleotides agree with TRBD1. Germline CDR1 and CDR2: MGHRA and YSYEKL. The CDR3 contains 15 residues. Germline trimming cut 3 bases from V and 9 bases from J; bases unmatched to any gene: 8.

Remarks on this clone: The junction does not match germline at one end; this may be a read error. V gene TRBV11-3 combines with J gene TRBJ1-3; D gene unclear. In germline, CDR1 is SGHNT, CDR2 YENEEA. The CDR3 length is 14 residues. For the CDR3, the DNA is TGTGCCAGCAACTTAACCCTTTGGAACGACACCATATATTTT. It translates to CASNLTLWNDTIYF.

The CDR3 reads CASSLVKGPDALYGYTF. Written as DNA, the CDR3 is TGCGCCAGCAGCTTGGTTAAGGGTCCCGACGCCCTCTATGGCTACACCTTC. This chain links TRBV5-1 with TRBJ1-2, with D unresolved. This CDR3 has 17 residues. V shed 0 bases and J shed 4 bases, with 19 bases lying between them. Germline V gene lookup returns CDR1 SGHRS and CDR2 YFSETQ.

The CDR3 DNA reads as TGTGCCAGCAGGGGACTACCCAGCGACGGTGAGCAGTTCTTC. Translation: CASRGLPSDGEQFF. This sequence joins TRBV25-1 and TRBJ2-1, with 7 bases lining up with TRBD2. Germline assignment: CDR1 MGHDK and CDR2 SYGVNS. V dropped 6 bases and J dropped 9; count of bases not matched to a gene: 11. CDR3 size: 14 residues. Full variable domain (remainder filled in from reference TRBV25-1 and TRBJ2-1): EADIYQTPRYLVIGTGKKITLECSQTMGHDKMYWYQQDPGMELHLIHYSYGVNSTEKGDLSSESTVSRIRTEHFPLTLESARPSHTSQYLCASRGLPSDGEQFFGPGTRLTVL.

In its sample, this clone was seen a few times. The genes are TRBV9 and TRBJ2-2, with 7 bases lining up with TRBD1. Unmatched junction bases numbered 12, after V lost 4 bases and J lost 6 bases. The CDR3 contains 16 residues. Germline assignment: CDR1 SGDLS and CDR2 YYNGEE. The CDR3 region is CASSLQGSRVAGELFF. In nucleotides, the CDR3 is TGTGCCAGCAGCTTACAGGGGTCAAGAGTCGCCGGGGAGCTGTTTTTT.

This clone was picked up a small number of times. The J gene is TRBJ1-1, the V gene TRBV13; D is unresolved. Germline V CDR1 and CDR2: PRHDT, FYEKMQ (reference sequence). This CDR3 is built from 13 residues. V was trimmed by 0 bases and J by 4 bases, leaving 6 bases between them. CDR3 sequence (DNA): TGTGCCAGCAGCTTAGGCTGGGGCACTGAAGCTTTCTTT. Translation gives CASSLGWGTEAFF.

V gene TRBV4-1 combines with J gene TRBJ1-2, with TRBD1 matching over 10 bases. Germline lookup yields CDR1 MGHRA and CDR2 YSYEKL. This CDR3 comprises 21 residues. The junction had 20 bases not matched to a gene; V was cut back by 0 bases and J by 4 bases. CDR3 sequence reads: CASSQDGGWRTGTGEIYGYTF. DNA of the CDR3: TGCGCCAGCAGCCAAGATGGGGGGTGGCGAACCGGGACAGGGGAGATCTATGGCTACACCTTC.

The chain combines TRBV6-4 with TRBJ1-2; unclear D gene. There are 13 residues in the CDR3. From germline, CDR1 is MRHNA and CDR2 SNTAGT. Trimming cost V 4 bases and J 5 bases, with 11 bases left between them. The DNA of the CDR3 is TGTGCCAGCAGTGGAGGAGCTGGTTATGGCTACACCTTC. Residues: CASSGGAGYGYTF.

DNA of the CDR3: TGTGCAGGACGACCTCGGGGGGGCTTAAATGAGCAGTTCTTC. Translation: CAGRPRGGLNEQFF. The chain recombines TRBV7-9 with TRBJ2-1; 8 bases line up with TRBD2. Germline CDR1 reads SEHNR; CDR2 reads FQNEAQ (reference sequence). The CDR3 runs to 14 residues.

The CDR3 protein is CASSIRQGARSGELFF. CDR3 nucleotide sequence: TGTGCCAGCAGTATCAGACAGGGGGCGCGGTCCGGGGAGCTGTTTTTT. The rearrangement joins TRBV6-7 to TRBJ2-2; 10 bases line up with TRBD1. TRBV6-7 is reported as an ORF; its role is uncertain. The CDR3 extends over 16 amino acids. With V trimmed by 5 bases and J by 6 bases, 9 bases remained unmatched.

V usage is TRBV5-1 and J usage is TRBJ1-2, with a tentative D call TRBD1 (6 bases). V lost 0 bases to trimming and J lost 4 bases, with 10 bases between them. The CDR3 loop spans 14 amino acids. The V gene's germline CDR1 is SGHRS and CDR2 YFSETQ. The chain's CDR3 is CASSLAGAVYGYTF. CDR3 DNA sequence: TGCGCCAGCAGCTTGGCGGGGGCGGTCTATGGCTACACCTTC.

The chain recombines TRBV7-7 with TRBJ2-2, with a tentative D call TRBD2 (6 bases). V lost 2 bases and J 6 bases, leaving 13 bases between the germline ends. The CDR3 consists of 15 residues. Germline loops: CDR1 SSHAT, CDR2 FNYEAQ (reference sequence). The CDR3: CASSLIRASAGELFF. DNA of the CDR3: TGTGCCAGCAGCTTAATAAGGGCTAGCGCCGGGGAGCTGTTTTTT. Full variable domain (missing parts from reference TRBV7-7 and TRBJ2-2): GAGVSQSPRYKVTKRGQDVTLRCDPISSHATLYWYQQALGQGPEFLTYFNYEAQPDKSGLPSDRFSAERPEGSISTLTIQRTEQRDSAMYRCASSLIRASAGELFFGEGSRLTVL.

The chain carries TRBV18 and TRBJ2-5, with D unresolved. Germline V CDR1 and CDR2: KGHSH, LQKENI. CDR3 length equals 13 residues. Trimming left V 3 bases short and J 7 bases short, with 12 bases between. CDR3 amino acids: CASSPDGPGTQYF. The CDR3 bases are TGTGCCAGCTCACCGGACGGGCCAGGGACCCAGTACTTC.

The DNA for the CDR3 is TGTGCCAGTAGTAATCCCACAGGGGGCGGAACTGAAGCTTTCTTT. It specifies CASSNPTGGGTEAFF. J is TRBJ1-1 and V is TRBV19; 9 nucleotides agree with TRBD1. The CDR3 runs to 15 residues. CDR1 and CDR2 (germline): LNHDA, SQIVND (reference sequence). V lost 4 bases, J lost 5 bases, and 8 bases stayed unmatched.

The chain uses TRBV11-2 and TRBJ2-3; D gene ambiguous. Trimming removed 6 bases at V and 1 base at J, with 11 bases between. The CDR3 contains 14 residues. CDR1 SGHAT and CDR2 FQNNGV come from the germline V gene. CDR3 in amino acids: CASRTSGRTDTQYF. The DNA for the CDR3 is TGTGCCAGCAGGACATCGGGCCGCACAGATACGCAGTATTTT.